The source of this TCR beta chain is a study of identifying expanded T cells in peripheral blood (dated by TCRdb to between 2019 and 2020). In the study overall: Four technical replicates, made by sequencing separate aliquots from the same pool of genomic DNA, were compared pairwise.

This clone was seen a handful of times. This clone's antigen is unknown. One base away there is no much larger clone; base qualities are not given. The study at large found these results: In all healthy donors, the variance in clone template counts between samples taken around 14 days apart rose significantly as total template count increased. The binomial model flagged approximately 1.2 differentially abundant clones between technical replicates, compared with approximately 16 over two weeks and 19 to 20 over around four weeks. Across all healthy-donor time intervals, the beta-binomial model significantly lowered both the number of clones called differentially abundant and the false-positive rate. The authors expected biological variance in healthy repertoires might increase further over much longer intervals such as months to years.

The immunoSEQ Assay, which uses bias-controlled multiplex PCR amplification of genomic DNA, was used to profile TCRbeta CDR3 regions. In the original analysis: The absolute abundance of each unique TCRbeta CDR3 region was quantified after sequences were collapsed and filtered. Differential abundance was tested with a binomial (Fisher-equivalent) model and with a beta-binomial model adding time-dependent variance fitted from healthy donors. Any clone with fewer than 5 combined templates was excluded, and a clone was called differentially abundant if its Benjamini-Hochberg FDR was below 0.01. The form v = (b*log(k)+a)^2 was used to model beta-binomial variance as a function of total template count across the two samples. Not all clones reach the TCRdb copy of this immuneACCESS table, which keeps in-frame sequences only. Checked studies attribute under half of the gap to unresolved V genes and leave the rest unexplained. V and J calls plus clone size are reproduced from that table; the DNA served to infer D and trimming. The sample profile shows 50,000 to 70,000 clones; 87% of them were found once. The ten largest clones add up to roughly 4.5% of the sample.

No immune events, such as infections, were documented for the healthy donors during the collection period. Time-dependent variance in a beta-binomial model of T-cell clone differential abundance was calibrated using healthy-donor blood repertoires as a training cohort. The training cohort comprised roughly ten healthy donors, 3 female and 7 male. An age range of about 29 to 65 years, with an average of around 42 years, was recorded for the donors. Obtained from a commercial supplier, whole blood was collected from each healthy donor at three time points set about two weeks apart. For immunosequencing, genomic DNA was extracted from whole blood that had not been sorted. Sequencing input: blood. The receptor's source is a person aged 18 to 70 in good health.

The CDR3 region has the sequence CASGTGITGELFF. The nucleotide sequence reads TGTGCCAGCGGGACAGGGATCACCGGGGAGCTGTTTTTT. The chain employs TRBV27 and TRBJ2-2, and TRBD1 aligns with 9 junction nucleotides. The germline V and J ends show losses of 8 bases and 4 bases respectively, and no gene match explains 2 bases of the junction. CDR1 is given as MNHEY and CDR2 as SMNVEV, both from the germline V gene (reference sequence). From the cysteine up to the phenylalanine, the CDR3 has a length of 13 residues. The DNA shown is the 39-base CDR3, in frame from base 1.